Following are 14 T cell receptor beta chains from one sample sequenced in a study of cytomegalovirus exposure and HLA in healthy donors. Clones were read by immunoSEQ multiplex PCR, and TCRdb kept only the in-frame ones, dropping some. Among approximately 230,000 clones listed, roughly nine tenths were seen once. The sample taken for sequencing was PBMCs. The source of these receptors is a man between 18 and 35 years old in good health and CMV-seropositive.

The chain employs TRBV7-2 and TRBJ1-5; possible D gene TRBD1, 6 bases. The V gene's germline CDR1 is SGHTA and CDR2 FQGNSA. The V end was cut by 5 bases, the J end by 6 bases, with 11 bases between. The CDR3 is 13 amino acids. Here the CDR3 reads CASSAQGTQPQHF. The CDR3 DNA reads as TGTGCCAGCAGCGCACAGGGAACTCAGCCCCAGCATTTT.

V is TRBV5-1 and J is TRBJ2-6; D remains ambiguous. Trimming stripped 5 bases from V and 0 bases from J, with 6 bases between. This CDR3 comprises 14 residues. Germline V gene sequence: CDR1 SGHRS, CDR2 YFSETQ. CDR3 nucleotide sequence: TGCGCCAGCAGAAAAGTCTCTGGGGCCAACGTCCTGACTTTC. It encodes CASRKVSGANVLTF.

CDR3 DNA: TGTGCCAGTAGTCCACTAGCGGGAGGTTCAAATGAGCAGTTCTTC. It yields the protein CASSPLAGGSNEQFF. The chain links TRBV19 to TRBJ2-1; 12 positions match TRBD2. There are 15 residues in the CDR3. J lost 7 bases, V lost 5 bases, and 6 bases had no gene match. Germline V gives CDR1 LNHDA, CDR2 SQIVND (reference sequence).

This clone was detected only a few times. The chain carries TRBV6-5 and TRBJ1-2, with TRBD1 identical over 9 bases. V gave up 8 bases and J gave up 8 bases; unmatched junction bases: 12. The CDR3 covers 14 residues. In germline, CDR1 is MNHEY, CDR2 SVGAGI. CDR3 coding DNA: TGTGCCAGCGGGGGACAGGGACTGGGGGAGGGCTACACCTTC. The encoded protein is CASGGQGLGEGYTF.

This clone was recorded only once. The rearrangement links TRBV6-1 to TRBJ1-2; the D gene is possibly TRBD1 (6 bases). With 4 bases removed from V and 1 base from J, the gap between germline ends came to 16 bases. Germline CDR1 MNHNS, CDR2 SASEGT. The CDR3 totals 16 residues. The CDR3 bases are TGTGCCAGCAGTGGGGGAGGACAGCGTCTTAACTATGGCTACACCTTC. This translates into CASSGGGQRLNYGYTF.

This sequence joins TRBV30 and TRBJ1-1; 9 nucleotides line up with TRBD1. The CDR3 consists of 15 residues. With V trimmed by 3 bases and J by 5 bases, 10 bases remained unmatched. Germline V gene lookup returns CDR1 GTSNPN and CDR2 SVGIG (reference sequence). CDR3 sequence (DNA): TGTGCCTGGAGAGAACGAAACAGGGGGCGAACTGAAGCTTTCTTT. Translation: CAWRERNRGRTEAFF.

As DNA, the CDR3 is TGTGCCAGCAGCTTAACGTCACGTCAGGACACCGGGGAGCTGTTTTTT. Translated, it gives CASSLTSRQDTGELFF. The chain employs TRBV7-7 and TRBJ2-2; unclear D gene. Trimming stripped 2 bases from V and 3 bases from J, with 13 bases between. The CDR3 spans 16 residues. Looked up from germline, CDR1 is SSHAT and CDR2 is FNYEAQ (reference sequence).

The V and J genes are TRBV2 and TRBJ1-3, with D uncertain. This CDR3 region has 14 residues. The germline gives CDR1 SNHLY, CDR2 FYNNEI. Trimming took off 2 bases at V and 0 bases at J, with 5 bases between the two ends. CDR3 bases: TGTGCCAGCAGTGAATTCACCTCTGGAAACACCATATATTTT. Protein sequence: CASSEFTSGNTIYF.

This clone has only one observation. The same CDR3 also results from other DNA sequences found in this sample. The chain has TRBV7-9 and TRBJ2-7; the D call may be TRBD1 or TRBD2 (5 bases each). Germline V CDR1 and CDR2: SEHNR, FQNEAQ (reference sequence). V lost 0 bases to trimming and J lost 2 bases, with 5 bases between them. The CDR3 consists of 13 residues. CDR3 in amino acids: CASSLAGPYEQYF. CDR3 nucleotide sequence: TGTGCCAGCAGCTTAGCGGGACCCTACGAGCAGTACTTC.

Here the CDR3 reads CASSLGAALYGYTF. The CDR3 nucleotides are TGCGCCAGCAGCTTGGGGGCAGCACTCTATGGCTACACCTTC. This chain uses TRBV5-1 with TRBJ1-2; D is unresolved. Per germline, CDR1 SGHRS and CDR2 YFSETQ. V gave up 0 bases and J gave up 4 bases, with 10 bases separating them. This CDR3 has 14 amino acids.

J is TRBJ2-2 and V is TRBV13; 10 bases agree with TRBD1. The germline V gene encodes CDR1 PRHDT and CDR2 FYEKMQ (reference sequence). The length of the CDR3 is 15 residues. Trimming removed 5 bases from V and 4 bases from J; junction bases left unmatched: 4. CDR3 sequence reads: CASSTGQGLTGELFF. The CDR3 DNA follows: TGTGCCAGCAGCACGGGACAGGGGCTCACCGGGGAGCTGTTTTTT.

The chain joins TRBV6-1 to TRBJ1-2; 10 bases match TRBD1. Trimming at V came to 4 bases and at J to 7 bases, leaving 9 bases not matched to a gene. The CDR3 covers 15 residues. Germline assignment: CDR1 MNHNS and CDR2 SASEGT. CDR3 sequence reads: CASSVQLTGGGGYTF. DNA of the CDR3: TGTGCCAGCAGTGTCCAATTGACAGGGGGCGGTGGCTACACCTTC.

This clone was detected only a few times. The V and J genes are TRBV19 and TRBJ1-2; 7 bases map to TRBD1. After removal of 6 bases from V and 4 bases from J, the junction contained 8 bases not matched to a gene. CDR3 size: 14 residues. Germline V CDR1 and CDR2: LNHDA, SQIVND (reference sequence). CDR3 protein: CASSNTGESYGYTF. CDR3 DNA: TGTGCCAGTAGCAATACAGGGGAGTCCTATGGCTACACCTTC.

For the CDR3, the DNA is TGTGCCAGCAGCCAAAGACAGGGGCCCCTCTCCTACGAGCAGTACTTC. Residues: CASSQRQGPLSYEQYF. The chain joins TRBV13 to TRBJ2-7; 8 bases fit TRBD1. The CDR3 runs 16 residues. Germline CDR1 PRHDT, CDR2 FYEKMQ (reference sequence). The ends lost 5 bases at V and 0 bases at J; junction bases unmatched: 9.